The sequence of this T cell receptor beta chain was determined in a study of PD-1 blockade in mismatch repair-deficient tumors. This CDR3 has 15 residues. Trimming stripped 1 base from V and 0 bases from J, with 10 bases between. Germline V gives CDR1 SGDLS, CDR2 YYNGEE. Here immunoSEQ multiplex PCR was the method, and the copy in TCRdb shows in-frame clones only, minus some. The data contain some 70,000 clones, 78% of them seen just once; the ten biggest clones take up 5% to 6.5%. The chain uses TRBV9 and TRBJ1-1; D uncertain. Sequencing was performed on peripheral blood, taken 2 weeks after starting pembrolizumab. The origin of this receptor is an adult with mismatch repair-deficient cancer. As DNA, the CDR3 is TGTGCCAGCAGCGTATCCCCCACTATGAACACTGAAGCTTTCTTT. Encoded protein: CASSVSPTMNTEAFF. Full variable domain (missing parts from reference TRBV9 and TRBJ1-1): DSGVTQTPKHLITATGQRVTLRCSPRSGDLSVYWYQQSLDQGLQFLIQYYNGEERAKGNILERFSAQQFPDLHSELNLSSLELGDSALYFCASSVSPTMNTEAFFGQGTRLTVV.